These 9 T cell receptor beta chains share one sample of origin, sequenced in a study of cytomegalovirus exposure and HLA in healthy donors. Researchers ran the PCR with 60 Vbeta and 13 Jbeta primers. Only in-frame clones appear in the TCRdb table, and some are missing; sequencing was by immunoSEQ multiplex PCR. The sample has some 100,000 clones, more than 60% seen once. Sequencing was done on a sample of PBMCs. The receptors shown here come from a female donor in good health and CMV-seronegative.

V usage is TRBV4-1 and J usage is TRBJ2-7, with TRBD1 matching 8 bases. CDR1 is MGHRA, CDR2 YSYEKL, per germline. V lost 4 bases to trimming and J lost 7 bases; unmatched junction nucleotides: 12. There are 15 residues in the CDR3. The CDR3 region has the DNA TGCGCCAGCAGCCGAGACAGGGGAGAGGCCGGGGAGCAGTACTTC. Translated, it gives CASSRDRGEAGEQYF.

This chain joins TRBV9 and TRBJ1-1, with TRBD1 as a possible D gene (5 bases). The CDR3 has 15 residues. Per germline, CDR1 SGDLS and CDR2 YYNGEE. Trimming took off 6 bases at V and 3 bases at J, with 18 bases between the two ends. CDR3 loop: CASTGGGNADTEAFF. DNA for the CDR3: TGTGCCAGCACCGGGGGTGGGAATGCGGACACTGAAGCTTTCTTT.

The chain joins TRBV7-8 to TRBJ2-2; tentative D call: TRBD2 (6 bases). Trimming shortened V by 5 bases and J by 1 base, and 14 bases separated the two germline ends. The CDR3 extends over 16 amino acids. Per the germline V gene, CDR1 is SGHVS and CDR2 is FQNEAQ. CDR3 nucleotides: TGTGCCAGCAGCGGCCGGGACTCCAGGAACACCGGGGAGCTGTTTTTT. It translates to CASSGRDSRNTGELFF.

The chain joins TRBV27 to TRBJ1-4, with 8 bases fitting TRBD1. This CDR3 is built from 16 residues. Unmatched junction bases numbered 3, after V lost 3 bases and J lost 0 bases. Germline CDR1 MNHEY, CDR2 SMNVEV (reference sequence). CDR3 region: CASSFRGPATNEKLFF. The DNA for the CDR3 is TGTGCCAGCAGTTTCAGGGGGCCCGCAACTAATGAAAAACTGTTTTTT.

This clone has a handful of counts. This chain uses TRBV29-1 with TRBJ2-3, with a tentative D call TRBD1 (6 bases). Trimming cost V 6 bases and J 4 bases, with 17 bases left between them. The CDR3 sequence is 14 residues long. Germline values: CDR1 SQVTM, CDR2 ANQGSEA. The CDR3 sequence: CSVEEQGPPDTQYF. DNA for the CDR3: TGCAGCGTCGAGGAACAGGGACCCCCAGATACGCAGTATTTT.

The chain carries TRBV6-4 and TRBJ2-2; D might be TRBD2 (6 bases). The CDR3 is made up of 14 amino acids. The V end lost 0 bases, the J end lost 6 bases, and 8 bases lay between the germline ends. Germline V CDR1 and CDR2: MRHNA, SNTAGT. CDR3 sequence: CASSDSRGAGELFF. CDR3 nucleotide sequence: TGTGCCAGCAGTGACTCGCGGGGCGCCGGGGAGCTGTTTTTT.

CDR3 sequence reads: CASSYRTAEDGNTIYF. The CDR3 DNA follows: TGTGCCAGCAGTTACCGGACAGCTGAGGATGGAAACACCATATATTTT. The chain uses TRBV6-6 and TRBJ1-3; maybe TRBD1 (6 bases). The germline V gene has CDR1 MNHNY and CDR2 SVGAGI (reference sequence). V was clipped by 2 bases and J by 3 bases, with 14 bases between them. The CDR3 runs to 16 residues.

CDR3 sequence reads: CASSLAGLAGRETQYF. For the CDR3, the DNA is TGTGCCAGCAGCTTAGCTGGACTAGCGGGGAGAGAGACCCAGTACTTC. The chain carries TRBV7-6 and TRBJ2-5; the match to TRBD2 covers 12 bases. CDR3 length equals 16 residues. With V trimmed by 0 bases and J by 4 bases, 3 bases remained unmatched. Germline V lookup: CDR1 SGHVS, CDR2 FNYEAQ.

This rearrangement joins TRBV6-5 to TRBJ1-5, with D hard to call. The CDR3 is 11 residues long. In germline, CDR1 is MNHEY, CDR2 SVGAGI. The germline V and J ends were trimmed by 6 bases and 3 bases, with 3 bases remaining between them. CDR3 bases: TGTGCCAGCAGCCACAATCAGCCCCAGCATTTT. Residues: CASSHNQPQHF.